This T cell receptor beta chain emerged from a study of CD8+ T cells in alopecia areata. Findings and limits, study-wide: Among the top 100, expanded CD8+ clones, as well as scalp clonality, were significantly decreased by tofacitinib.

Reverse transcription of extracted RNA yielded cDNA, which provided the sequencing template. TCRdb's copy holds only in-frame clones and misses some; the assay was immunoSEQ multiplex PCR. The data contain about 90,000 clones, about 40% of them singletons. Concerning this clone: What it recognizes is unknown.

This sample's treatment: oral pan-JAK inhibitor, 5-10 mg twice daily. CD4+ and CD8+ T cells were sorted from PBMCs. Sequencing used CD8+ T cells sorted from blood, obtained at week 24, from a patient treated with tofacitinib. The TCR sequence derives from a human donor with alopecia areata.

The CDR3 region is CASSLNRPRLWEQYF. The CDR3 coding sequence is TGTGCCAGCAGTTTAAATAGACCACGCCTTTGGGAGCAGTACTTC. J is TRBJ2-7 and V is TRBV28; D not resolved. The CDR3 is 15 residues long. Trimming left V 2 bases short and J 7 bases short, with 18 bases between. Germline V gene sequence: CDR1 MDHEN, CDR2 SYDVKM. The full variable domain, completed using reference TRBV28 and TRBJ2-7, is DVKVTQSSRYLVKRTGEKVFLECVQDMDHENMFWYRQDPGLGLRLIYFSYDVKMKEKGDIPEGYSVSREKKERFSLILESASTNQTSMYLCASSLNRPRLWEQYFGPGTRLTVT.